These 26 T cell receptor beta chains came from one sample sequenced in a study of vaccination effects on CD4 cells after COVID-19. Before sequencing, viral peptide pools were used by the ViraFEST assay to expand antigen-specific CD4+ T cells. Cells that had been cultured for about 10 days were the source of isolated CD4+ T cells. Everyone in the study got two shots of either the BNT162b2 or mRNA-1273 vaccine. The repertoire was sequenced with immunoSEQ multiplex PCR; TCRdb's copy has only in-frame clones and lacks some. The sample has around 69,000 clones; 74% are singletons. The antigens for these receptors are not known. Material: CD4+ T cells from PBMCs cultured with HCoV-229E spike peptides, obtained after COVID-19 vaccination. The receptors shown here come from a human donor who received a COVID-19 vaccine.

The CDR3 region has the DNA TGTGCCAGCAGCGTAGGTTCGGGGGGGCCTGGAGATACGCAGTATTTT. Its protein is CASSVGSGGPGDTQYF. This rearrangement joins TRBV9 to TRBJ2-3, with 8 bases matching TRBD2. J gave up 5 bases and V 0 bases, and 8 bases lay outside the gene matches. Germline values: CDR1 SGDLS, CDR2 YYNGEE. CDR3 length equals 16 residues. The variable domain in full, with the rest retrieved from reference TRBV9 and TRBJ2-3, is DSGVTQTPKHLITATGQRVTLRCSPRSGDLSVYWYQQSLDQGLQFLIQYYNGEERAKGNILERFSAQQFPDLHSELNLSSLELGDSALYFCASSVGSGGPGDTQYFGPGTRLTVL.

The chain uses TRBV24-1 and TRBJ2-3, with unresolved D. The germline V gene encodes CDR1 KGHDR and CDR2 SFDVKD. This CDR3 contains 15 residues. V was clipped by 4 bases and J by 1 base, with 11 bases between them. The CDR3 coding sequence is TGTGCCACCAGTGACTCGAGTCCGGGCACAGATACGCAGTATTTT. Its translation is CATSDSSPGTDTQYF.

The chain is built from TRBV23-1 and TRBJ2-7, with TRBD1 matching over 9 bases. TRBV23-1 falls under the ORF class, with uncertain function. Trimming removed 2 bases from V and 5 bases from J; junction bases left unmatched: 7. This CDR3 spans 15 amino acids. CDR3 region: CASSQGTGKTHEQYV. The CDR3 region has the DNA TGCGCCAGCAGTCAAGGGACAGGGAAAACCCACGAGCAGTACGTC.

The rearrangement joins TRBV7-3 to TRBJ1-1; D gene ambiguous. Trimming removed 6 bases from V and 0 bases from J, with 17 bases in between. Looked up from germline, CDR1 is SGHTA and CDR2 is FQGTGA. The CDR3 runs 16 residues. The CDR3 spells CASSQSADLMNTEAFF. CDR3 nucleotide sequence: TGTGCCAGCAGTCAAAGCGCAGACCTAATGAACACTGAAGCTTTCTTT.

The rearrangement links TRBV6-4 to TRBJ2-7; perhaps TRBD2 as D (6 bases). V lost 6 bases, J lost 2 bases, and 20 bases lay in between. Germline V gene sequence: CDR1 MRHNA, CDR2 SNTAGT. The CDR3 sequence is 16 residues long. The CDR3 DNA sequence: TGTGCCAGCAGCCCCCCCGCCCGGGACTCACCCTACGAGCAGTACGTC. It encodes CASSPPARDSPYEQYV.

The chain has TRBV3-1 (or the pseudogene TRBV3-2) and TRBJ1-6; 8 bases fit TRBD1. Germline V gives CDR1 LGHDT, CDR2 YNNKEL (reference sequence). This CDR3 region has 16 residues. J gave up 10 bases and V 4 bases, and 12 bases lay outside the gene matches. The CDR3 coding sequence is TGTGCCAGCAGCCCTCGACGGACAGGGTGGCGCTCACCCCTCCACTTT. Residues: CASSPRRTGWRSPLHF.

This chain links TRBV7-2 with TRBJ2-1, with unresolved D. Trimming removed 4 bases at V and 4 bases at J, with 11 bases between. The CDR3 is 14 residues long. Germline V gene lookup returns CDR1 SGHTA and CDR2 FQGNSA. The CDR3 coding sequence is TGTGCCAGCAGCTACGACCAGGAATACAATGAGCAGTTCTTC. This sequence encodes CASSYDQEYNEQFF.

The V and J genes are TRBV6-5 and TRBJ1-2, with 9 bases fitting TRBD1. Unmatched junction bases numbered 7, after V lost 0 bases and J lost 8 bases. The CDR3 contains 15 residues. The V gene's germline CDR1 is MNHEY and CDR2 SVGAGI. This chain's CDR3 is CASSYSTQGASGYTF. CDR3 bases: TGTGCCAGCAGTTACTCGACACAGGGGGCGAGCGGCTACACCTTC.

The rearrangement links TRBV5-1 to TRBJ2-1; 8 nucleotides line up with TRBD2. This CDR3 has 15 amino acids. Germline V gives CDR1 SGHRS, CDR2 YFSETQ. The V gene end was trimmed by 0 bases and the J gene end by 9 bases; junction bases not matched to a gene: 8. The CDR3 DNA sequence: TGCGCCAGCAGCTTGGAGCCAGCGGGGGAGGTTGAGCAGTTCTTC. The encoded protein is CASSLEPAGEVEQFF.

CDR3 sequence reads: CASSLVRSGDGNTIYF. CDR3 nucleotide sequence: TGTGCCAGCAGCTTAGTTAGATCAGGAGATGGAAACACCATATATTTT. The rearrangement uses TRBV13 and TRBJ1-3; D uncertain. With 1 base removed from V and 3 bases from J, the gap between germline ends came to 13 bases. CDR3 size: 16 residues. Looked up from germline, CDR1 is PRHDT and CDR2 is FYEKMQ (reference sequence).

V is TRBV7-3 and J is TRBJ1-3; 7 nucleotides agree with TRBD1. Germline CDR1 reads SGHTA; CDR2 reads FQGTGA. After removal of 5 bases from V and 2 bases from J, the junction contained 12 bases not matched to a gene. The CDR3 spans 17 residues. CDR3 nucleotide sequence: TGTGCCAGCAGCCAACAACCCCCCGGGACAGCTGGAAACACCATATATTTT. Protein: CASSQQPPGTAGNTIYF.

The rearrangement uses TRBV19 and TRBJ1-5; TRBD1 agrees at 10 bases. Germline trimming cut 4 bases from V and 5 bases from J; bases unmatched to any gene: 8. CDR3 length: 16 amino acids. The germline gives CDR1 LNHDA, CDR2 SQIVND (reference sequence). The CDR3 DNA is TGTGCCAGTAGTACTCGGGGACAGGGGATGGATCAGCCCCAGCATTTT. It is translated as CASSTRGQGMDQPQHF.

This rearrangement joins TRBV9 to TRBJ1-2, with 8 bases identical to TRBD1. CDR1 is SGDLS, CDR2 YYNGEE, per germline. The CDR3 runs 15 residues. J gave up 12 bases and V 2 bases, and 15 bases lay outside the gene matches. CDR3: CASSVFSTGTGTNTF. CDR3 bases: TGTGCCAGCAGCGTTTTTTCCACTGGGACAGGAACGAACACCTTC.

The sample holds one count of this clone. The V call is TRBV6-1, the J call TRBJ1-1; D gene unclear. With 0 bases removed from V and 2 bases from J, the gap between germline ends came to 13 bases. CDR3 length: 16 residues. Germline V gene sequence: CDR1 MNHNS, CDR2 SASEGT. The CDR3, as DNA: TGTGCCAGCAGTGAAGCGCTGTCAGCTGTTAACACTGAAGCTTTCTTT. This encodes CASSEALSAVNTEAFF.

The chain combines TRBV5-6 with TRBJ2-3; TRBD2 matches 7 bases. The V and J ends lost 0 bases and 0 bases, in that order; junction bases with no gene match: 1. There are 15 residues in the CDR3. CDR1 is SGHDT, CDR2 YYEEEE, per germline. CDR3 protein: CASSLAGGSTDTQYF. The CDR3, as DNA: TGTGCCAGCAGCTTGGCGGGGGGAAGCACAGATACGCAGTATTTT. Full variable domain (outside the CDR3, taken from reference TRBV5-6 and TRBJ2-3): DAGVTQSPTHLIKTRGQQVTLRCSPKSGHDTVSWYQQALGQGPQFIFQYYEEEERQRGNFPDRFSGHQFPNYSSELNVNALLLGDSALYLCASSLAGGSTDTQYFGPGTRLTVL.

This clone was observed a few times. The chain joins TRBV4-1 to TRBJ1-5; no firm D call. Trimming cost V 2 bases and J 8 bases, with 13 bases left between them. The CDR3 contains 14 residues. CDR1 and CDR2 from the germline V gene are MGHRA and YSYEKL. As DNA, the CDR3 is TGCGCCAGCAGCCAACCGGCCGAGGGCAAGCCCCAGCATTTT. Its protein is CASSQPAEGKPQHF.

The chain uses TRBV10-3 and TRBJ1-6; 7 positions agree with TRBD1. This CDR3 is built from 15 residues. The germline V gene has CDR1 ENHRY and CDR2 SYGVKD. V lost 5 bases and J lost 7; bases outside the gene matches: 8. DNA for the CDR3: TGTGCCATCAGTCGACAGGGTGAAAAGAATTCACCCCTCCACTTT. Translated: CAISRQGEKNSPLHF.

This clone was detected only once. V is TRBV6-4 and J is TRBJ1-1; possible D gene TRBD1, 5 bases. Per the germline V gene, CDR1 is MRHNA and CDR2 is SNTAGT. The CDR3 has 13 amino acids. The V end lost 6 bases, the J end lost 1 base, and 9 bases lay between the germline ends. CDR3 in DNA: TGTGCCAGCAGCGTCAGGGAGAACACTGAAGCTTTCTTT. Its protein product is CASSVRENTEAFF.

This chain connects TRBV6-1 to TRBJ2-5; D is unresolved. V was trimmed by 1 base and J by 10 bases, leaving 16 bases between them. This CDR3 has 14 amino acids. The germline V gene encodes CDR1 MNHNS and CDR2 SASEGT. CDR3 amino acids: CASSEVPTPPIQYF. The DNA for the CDR3 is TGTGCCAGCAGTGAAGTCCCTACCCCGCCCATCCAGTACTTC.

This chain links TRBV7-2 with TRBJ1-4, with TRBD1 matching 8 bases. The V gene's germline CDR1 is SGHTA and CDR2 FQGNSA. With 6 bases clipped from V and 8 bases from J, the junction kept 8 bases outside the gene matches. The length of the CDR3 is 14 residues. CDR3 nucleotides: TGTGCCAGCAGGGCGGGGACAGGAGAGGAAAAACTGTTTTTT. Its translation: CASRAGTGEEKLFF.

The V and J genes are TRBV3-1 (or the pseudogene TRBV3-2) and TRBJ2-1; either TRBD1 or TRBD2 may supply D (5 bases each). The CDR3 runs to 17 residues. The germline gives CDR1 LGHDT, CDR2 YNNKEL (reference sequence). V gave up 4 bases and J gave up 8 bases, with 24 bases separating them. The CDR3 loop reads CASSPSYPPGAGDEQFF. The CDR3 region has the DNA TGTGCCAGCAGCCCCAGCTACCCCCCCGGGGCCGGGGATGAGCAGTTCTTC.

This clone turned up a few times. The rearrangement uses TRBV6-5 and TRBJ2-2, with TRBD2 matching 7 bases. Looked up from germline, CDR1 is MNHEY and CDR2 is SVGAGI. Losses at the gene ends were 11 bases for V and 7 bases for J; bases not matched to a gene: 13. This CDR3 is built from 14 residues. This CDR3 is CAGLRRGTDGELFF. The CDR3 DNA reads as TGTGCCGGCCTGAGGCGGGGGACCGACGGGGAGCTGTTTTTT.

This clone appeared a few times. The CDR3 DNA follows: TGTGCCAGCAGTCCCGGGACAGGAATACAGCCCCAGCATTTT. This gives the protein CASSPGTGIQPQHF. The rearrangement uses TRBV6-5 and TRBJ1-5, with TRBD1 matching over 8 bases. Trimming removed 5 bases from V and 7 bases from J; junction bases left unmatched: 7. The CDR3 consists of 14 residues. Germline V gene data show CDR1 as MNHEY and CDR2 as SVGAGI.

V usage is TRBV6-2 or TRBV6-3 and J usage is TRBJ1-6; D ambiguous. V gave up 6 bases and J gave up 8 bases, with 20 bases separating them. The CDR3 sequence is 16 residues long. Per germline, CDR1 MNHEY and CDR2 SVGEGT. Here the CDR3 DNA reads TGTGCCAGCAGCCCAACGGCGGGCAGGTTATATTCACCCCTCCACTTT. It translates to CASSPTAGRLYSPLHF.

The chain has TRBV24-1 and TRBJ2-5; D may be TRBD1 (7 bases). Trimming removed 3 bases from V and 1 base from J, with 11 bases in between. Per the germline V gene, CDR1 is KGHDR and CDR2 is SFDVKD. CDR3 size: 15 residues. The CDR3 region has the DNA TGTGCCACCAGTGATGGGGGGACAGCCCAAGAGACCCAGTACTTC. This sequence encodes CATSDGGTAQETQYF.

V is TRBV6-5 and J is TRBJ1-1; 7 bases are shared with TRBD1. Unmatched junction bases numbered 2, after V lost 6 bases and J lost 1 base. Germline assignment: CDR1 MNHEY and CDR2 SVGAGI. This CDR3 has 13 amino acids. DNA of the CDR3: TGTGCCAGCAGCACAGGGGCGAACACTGAAGCTTTCTTT. Protein: CASSTGANTEAFF.